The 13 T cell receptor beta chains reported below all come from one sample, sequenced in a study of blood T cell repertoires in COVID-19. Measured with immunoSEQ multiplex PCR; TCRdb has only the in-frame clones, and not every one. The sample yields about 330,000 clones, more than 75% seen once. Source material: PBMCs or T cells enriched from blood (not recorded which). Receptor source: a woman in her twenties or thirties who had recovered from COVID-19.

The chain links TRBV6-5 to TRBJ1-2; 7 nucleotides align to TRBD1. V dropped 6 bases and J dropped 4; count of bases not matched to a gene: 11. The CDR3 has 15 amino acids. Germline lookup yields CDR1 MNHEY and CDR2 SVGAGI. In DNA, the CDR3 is TGTGCCAGCAGGGCCGGAACAGGGGCCCCCTATGGCTACACCTTC. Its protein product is CASRAGTGAPYGYTF.

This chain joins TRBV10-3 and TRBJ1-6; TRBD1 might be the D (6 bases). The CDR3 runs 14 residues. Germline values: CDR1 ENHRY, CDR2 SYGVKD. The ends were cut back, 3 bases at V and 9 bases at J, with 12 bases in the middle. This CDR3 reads CAISESLGGSPLHF. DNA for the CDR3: TGTGCCATCAGTGAATCCTTAGGGGGTTCACCCCTCCACTTT.

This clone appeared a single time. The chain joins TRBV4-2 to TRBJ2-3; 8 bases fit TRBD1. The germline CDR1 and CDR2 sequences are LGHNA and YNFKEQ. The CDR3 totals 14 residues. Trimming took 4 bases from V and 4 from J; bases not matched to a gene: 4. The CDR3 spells CASSPGQGPDTQYF. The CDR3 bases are TGTGCCAGCAGCCCAGGACAGGGTCCAGATACGCAGTATTTT.

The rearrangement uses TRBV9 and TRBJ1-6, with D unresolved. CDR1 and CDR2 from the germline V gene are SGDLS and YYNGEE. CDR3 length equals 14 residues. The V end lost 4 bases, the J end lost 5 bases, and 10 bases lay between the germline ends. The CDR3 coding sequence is TGTGCCAGCAGCCCCGACGGAGATAATTCACCCCTCCACTTT. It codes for CASSPDGDNSPLHF.

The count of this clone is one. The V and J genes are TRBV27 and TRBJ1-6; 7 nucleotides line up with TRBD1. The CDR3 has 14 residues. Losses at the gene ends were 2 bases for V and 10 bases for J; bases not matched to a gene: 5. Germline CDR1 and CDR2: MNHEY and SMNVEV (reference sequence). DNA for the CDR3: TGTGCCAGCAGTTTAGACAGGGTCGGGTCACCCCTCCACTTT. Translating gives CASSLDRVGSPLHF.

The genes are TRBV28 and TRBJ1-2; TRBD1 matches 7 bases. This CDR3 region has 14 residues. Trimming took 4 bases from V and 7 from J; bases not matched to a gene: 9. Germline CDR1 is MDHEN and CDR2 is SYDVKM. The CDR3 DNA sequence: TGTGCCAGCAGTTGGACAGGACAAGGGAGTGGCTACACCTTC. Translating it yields CASSWTGQGSGYTF.

CDR3 region: CASSLAGDLYEQYF. The CDR3 nucleotides read TGTGCCAGCAGTTTGGCAGGGGACCTCTACGAGCAGTACTTC. The chain uses TRBV27 and TRBJ2-7; tentative D call: TRBD1 (6 bases). CDR1 MNHEY and CDR2 SMNVEV come from the germline V gene (reference sequence). This CDR3 region has 14 residues. Trimming took 3 bases from V and 3 from J, leaving 12 bases between them.

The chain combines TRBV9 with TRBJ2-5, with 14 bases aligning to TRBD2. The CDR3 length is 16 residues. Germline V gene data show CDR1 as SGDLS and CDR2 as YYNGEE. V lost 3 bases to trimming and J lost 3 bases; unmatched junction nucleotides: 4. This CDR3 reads CASSAGLAGAEETQYF. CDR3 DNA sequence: TGTGCCAGCAGCGCGGGACTAGCGGGGGCAGAAGAGACCCAGTACTTC. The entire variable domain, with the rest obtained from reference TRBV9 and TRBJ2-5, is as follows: DSGVTQTPKHLITATGQRVTLRCSPRSGDLSVYWYQQSLDQGLQFLIQYYNGEERAKGNILERFSAQQFPDLHSELNLSSLELGDSALYFCASSAGLAGAEETQYFGPGTRLLVL.

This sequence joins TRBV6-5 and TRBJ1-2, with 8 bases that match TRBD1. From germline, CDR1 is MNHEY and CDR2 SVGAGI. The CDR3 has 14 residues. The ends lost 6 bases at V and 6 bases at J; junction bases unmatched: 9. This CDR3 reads CASSWTGTIDGYTF. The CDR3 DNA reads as TGTGCCAGCAGCTGGACAGGGACTATCGATGGCTACACCTTC.

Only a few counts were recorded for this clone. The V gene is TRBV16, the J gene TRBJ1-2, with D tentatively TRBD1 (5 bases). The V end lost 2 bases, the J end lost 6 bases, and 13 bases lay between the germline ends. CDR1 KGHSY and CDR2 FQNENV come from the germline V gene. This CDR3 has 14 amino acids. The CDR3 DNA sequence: TGTGCCAGCAGCCAAAGTCAAGGGGCCCATGGCTACACCTTC. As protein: CASSQSQGAHGYTF. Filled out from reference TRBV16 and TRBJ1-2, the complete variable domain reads GEEVAQTPKHLVRGEGQKAKLYCAPIKGHSYVFWYQQVLKNEFKFLISFQNENVFDETGMPKERFSAKCLPNSPCSLEIQATKLEDSAVYFCASSQSQGAHGYTFGSGTRLTVV.

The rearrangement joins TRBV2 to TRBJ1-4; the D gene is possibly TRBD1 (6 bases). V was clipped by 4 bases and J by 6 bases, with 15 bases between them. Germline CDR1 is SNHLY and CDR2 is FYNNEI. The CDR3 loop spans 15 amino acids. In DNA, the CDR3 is TGTGCCAGCAGTGGAACCGGGACACCCTATGAAAAACTGTTTTTT. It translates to CASSGTGTPYEKLFF.

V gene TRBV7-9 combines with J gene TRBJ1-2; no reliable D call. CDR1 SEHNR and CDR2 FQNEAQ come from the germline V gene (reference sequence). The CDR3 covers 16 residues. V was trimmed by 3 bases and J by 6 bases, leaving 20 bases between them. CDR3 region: CASSFSLGHSSDGYTF. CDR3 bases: TGTGCCAGCAGCTTTAGTCTTGGTCATTCGTCGGATGGCTACACCTTC.

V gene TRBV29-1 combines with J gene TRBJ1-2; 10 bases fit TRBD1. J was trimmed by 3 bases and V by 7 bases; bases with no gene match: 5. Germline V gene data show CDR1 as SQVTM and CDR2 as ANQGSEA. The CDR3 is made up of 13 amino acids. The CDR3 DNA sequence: TGCAGCGCCTGGGACAGGGGTGACTATGGCTACACCTTC. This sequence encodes CSAWDRGDYGYTF.